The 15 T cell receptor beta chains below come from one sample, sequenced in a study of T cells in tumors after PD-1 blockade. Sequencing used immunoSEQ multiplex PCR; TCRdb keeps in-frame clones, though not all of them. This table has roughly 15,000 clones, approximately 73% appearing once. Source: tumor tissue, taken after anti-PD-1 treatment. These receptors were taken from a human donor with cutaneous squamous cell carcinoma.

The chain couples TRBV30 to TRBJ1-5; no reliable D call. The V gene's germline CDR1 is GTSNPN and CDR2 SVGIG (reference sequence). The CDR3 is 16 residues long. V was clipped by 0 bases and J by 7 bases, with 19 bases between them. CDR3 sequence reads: CAWSVGGQTPRQPQHF. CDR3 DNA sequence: TGTGCCTGGAGTGTGGGAGGGCAAACCCCAAGGCAGCCCCAGCATTTT.

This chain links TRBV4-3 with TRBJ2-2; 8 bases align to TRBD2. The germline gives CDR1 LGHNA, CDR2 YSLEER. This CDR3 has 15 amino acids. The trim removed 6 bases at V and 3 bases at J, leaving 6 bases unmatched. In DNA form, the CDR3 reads TGCGCCAGCAGAAGCGGGAGTGGGGACACCGGGGAGCTGTTTTTT. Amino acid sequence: CASRSGSGDTGELFF.

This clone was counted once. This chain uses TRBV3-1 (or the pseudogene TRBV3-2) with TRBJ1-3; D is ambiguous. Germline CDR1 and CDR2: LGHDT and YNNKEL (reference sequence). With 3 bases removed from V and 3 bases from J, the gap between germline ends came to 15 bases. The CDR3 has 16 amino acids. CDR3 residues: CASSQREGRFGNTIYF. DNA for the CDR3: TGTGCCAGCAGCCAGCGTGAAGGGAGATTTGGAAACACCATATATTTT.

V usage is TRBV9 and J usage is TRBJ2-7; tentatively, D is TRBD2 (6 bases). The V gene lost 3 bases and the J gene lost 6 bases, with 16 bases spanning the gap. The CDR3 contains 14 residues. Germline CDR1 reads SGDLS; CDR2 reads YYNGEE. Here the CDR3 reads CASSGDLWGGEQYF. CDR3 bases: TGTGCCAGCAGCGGTGACCTTTGGGGAGGCGAGCAGTACTTC.

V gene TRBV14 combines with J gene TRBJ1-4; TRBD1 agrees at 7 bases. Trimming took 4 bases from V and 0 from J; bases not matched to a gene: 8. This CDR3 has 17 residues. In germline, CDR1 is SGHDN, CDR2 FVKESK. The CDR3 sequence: CASSPQGLDATNEKLFF. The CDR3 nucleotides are TGTGCCAGCAGCCCACAGGGGTTAGATGCAACTAATGAAAAACTGTTTTTT.

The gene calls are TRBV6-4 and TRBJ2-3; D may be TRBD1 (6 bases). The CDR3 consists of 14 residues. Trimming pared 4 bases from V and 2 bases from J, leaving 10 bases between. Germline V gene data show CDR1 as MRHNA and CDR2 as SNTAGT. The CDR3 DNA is TGTGCCAGCAGTGTGACAGGATCCACAGATACGCAGTATTTT. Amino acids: CASSVTGSTDTQYF.

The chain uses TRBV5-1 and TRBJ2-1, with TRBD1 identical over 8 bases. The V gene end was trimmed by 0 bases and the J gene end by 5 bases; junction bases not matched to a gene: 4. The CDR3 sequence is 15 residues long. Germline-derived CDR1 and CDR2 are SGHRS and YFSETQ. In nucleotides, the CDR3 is TGCGCCAGCAGCTTGGACAGGGGGTACAACAATGAGCAGTTCTTC. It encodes CASSLDRGYNNEQFF.

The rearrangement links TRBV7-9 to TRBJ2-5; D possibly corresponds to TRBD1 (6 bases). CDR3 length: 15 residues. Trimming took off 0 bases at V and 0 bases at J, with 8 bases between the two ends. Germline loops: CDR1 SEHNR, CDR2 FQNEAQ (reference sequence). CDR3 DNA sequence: TGTGCCAGCAGCTTAGCGGGGGCTCACCAAGAGACCCAGTACTTC. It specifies CASSLAGAHQETQYF.

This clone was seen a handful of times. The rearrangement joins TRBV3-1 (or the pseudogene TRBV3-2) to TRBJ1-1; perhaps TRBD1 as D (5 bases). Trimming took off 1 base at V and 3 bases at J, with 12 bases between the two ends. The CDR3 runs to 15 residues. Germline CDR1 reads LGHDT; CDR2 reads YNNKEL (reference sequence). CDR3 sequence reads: CASSQVRATHTEAFF. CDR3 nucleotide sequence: TGTGCCAGCAGCCAAGTCAGGGCTACCCACACTGAAGCTTTCTTT.

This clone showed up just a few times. As DNA, the CDR3 is TGTGCCTGGAGTCACCGAACCAGTGGCTACACCTTC. Translating it yields CAWSHRTSGYTF. The chain joins TRBV30 to TRBJ1-2; D remains unclear. Germline lookup yields CDR1 GTSNPN and CDR2 SVGIG (reference sequence). The CDR3 spans 12 residues. The V and J ends lost 2 bases and 7 bases respectively, with 11 bases between them.

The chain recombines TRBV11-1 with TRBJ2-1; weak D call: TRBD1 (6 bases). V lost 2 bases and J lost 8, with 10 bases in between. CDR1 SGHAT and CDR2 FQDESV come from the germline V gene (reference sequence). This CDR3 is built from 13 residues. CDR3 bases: TGTGCCAGCAGCTTATTCACAGGGTATGAGCAGTTCTTC. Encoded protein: CASSLFTGYEQFF.

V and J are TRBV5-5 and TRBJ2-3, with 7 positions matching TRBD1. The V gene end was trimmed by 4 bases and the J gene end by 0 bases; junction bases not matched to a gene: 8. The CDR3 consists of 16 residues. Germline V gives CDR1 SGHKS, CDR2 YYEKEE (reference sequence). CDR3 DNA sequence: TGTGCCAGCAGCCACACCGGGACAGTTAGCACAGATACGCAGTATTTT. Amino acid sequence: CASSHTGTVSTDTQYF.

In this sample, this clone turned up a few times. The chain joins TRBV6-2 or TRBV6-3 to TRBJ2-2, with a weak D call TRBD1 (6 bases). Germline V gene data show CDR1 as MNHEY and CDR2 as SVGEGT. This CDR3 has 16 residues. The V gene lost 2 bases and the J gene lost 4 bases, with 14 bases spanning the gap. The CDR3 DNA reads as TGTGCCAGCAGTTACGCTGGGACAAAAACCACCGGGGAGCTGTTTTTT. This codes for CASSYAGTKTTGELFF.

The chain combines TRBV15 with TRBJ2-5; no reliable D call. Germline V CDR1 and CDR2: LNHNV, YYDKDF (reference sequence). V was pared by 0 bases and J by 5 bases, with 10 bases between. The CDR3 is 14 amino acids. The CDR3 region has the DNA TGTGCCACCAGCAGAGATCTGGGAAGGGAGACCCAGTACTTC. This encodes CATSRDLGRETQYF.

The CDR3 sequence: CASSLWAYGYTF. CDR3 in DNA: TGTGCCAGCAGTTTATGGGCGTATGGCTACACCTTC. The chain uses TRBV12-3 or TRBV12-4 and TRBJ1-2; D is uncertain. V was pared by 2 bases and J by 5 bases, with 6 bases between. The CDR3 has 12 residues.